The clone carrying this T cell receptor beta chain was picked up one time. Its specificity is unknown. With 1 base clipped from V and 4 bases from J, the junction kept 7 bases outside the gene matches. Germline V gives CDR1 GTSNPN, CDR2 SVGIG (reference sequence). The CDR3 runs 17 residues. Chemo-refractory metastatic non-small-cell lung cancer patients were treated with focal radiation plus CTLA-4 blockade with ipilimumab. This specimen comes from a study of radiotherapy plus CTLA-4 blockade in lung cancer. Whole-study context: Among enrolled patients, under 20% responded and about 34% achieved disease control. General study results and limits: Dynamics of early blood T cell clones, together with interferon-beta, were reportedly the best predictors of response. Subsequent to radiotherapy plus ipilimumab, tumor-derived TCR clones underwent expansion in blood.

Assay: immunoSEQ multiplex PCR; the TCRdb copy retains only in-frame clones and omits some. This sample has 65,000 to 90,000 clones, with around 87% found just once. The V and J genes are TRBV30 and TRBJ2-1; 13 bases line up with TRBD2. Sequenced here: peripheral blood, sampled from a patient treated with radiotherapy plus ipilimumab. This receptor was identified in a human donor with non-small cell lung cancer that progressed on radiotherapy plus ipilimumab. The CDR3 loop is CAWSARTSGRGYNEQFF. The CDR3 DNA follows: TGTGCCTGGAGTGCCCGGACTAGCGGGAGAGGGTACAATGAGCAGTTCTTC.